The rows below give T cell receptor beta chains drawn from one sample of a study of blood T cell repertoires in COVID-19. Some clones are missing from TCRdb's copy, which holds only in-frame ones; the method was immunoSEQ multiplex PCR. Among some 120,000 clones listed, around 89% were seen once. Sequencing was carried out using peripheral blood. These receptors were collected from a man in his 70s with active or convalescent COVID-19. Both conserved end residues are part of each CDR3. D genes are given only for firm matches. Size tells how often a clone was seen (once, few, many) or the class of an expanded clone, and some rows leave it out.

D | size | J | V | CDR3 | DNA
NA | NA | TRBJ2-3 | TRBV15 | CATSRGLALSDTQYF | TGTGCCACCAGCAGAGGCCTAGCTCTATCAGATACGCAGTATTTT
NA | once | TRBJ1-2 | TRBV28 | CASSSQGVISYTF | TGTGCCAGCAGTTCCCAGGGTGTAATAAGCTACACCTTC
NA | NA | TRBJ1-1 | TRBV10-1 | CASSASGVTEAFF | TGCGCCAGCAGTGCTTCAGGGGTCACTGAAGCTTTCTTT
NA | NA | TRBJ1-5 | TRBV19 | CASSIDLSTYSNQPQHF | TGTGCCAGTAGTATAGATCTTAGTACCTATAGCAATCAGCCCCAGCATTTT
NA | NA | TRBJ1-2 | TRBV4-2 | CASSQLQDYGYTF | TGTGCCAGCAGCCAATTACAGGATTATGGCTACACCTTC
TRBD2 | NA | TRBJ2-1 | TRBV28 | CASSPPGLAGNNEQFF | TGTGCCAGCAGTCCCCCGGGACTAGCGGGAAACAATGAGCAGTTCTTC
TRBD1 | NA | TRBJ2-2 | TRBV19 | CASRPDRVGATGELFF | TGTGCCAGTAGACCGGACAGGGTGGGGGCGACCGGGGAGCTGTTTTTT
NA | NA | TRBJ1-2 | TRBV10-3 | CAISVPGGGDYGYTF | TGTGCCATCAGTGTCCCGGGGGGAGGGGACTATGGCTACACCTTC
NA | once | TRBJ2-5 | TRBV6-5 | CASSKRTPEGETQYF | TGTGCCAGCAGCAAACGGACCCCGGAGGGGGAGACCCAGTACTTC
TRBD1 | NA | TRBJ1-1 | TRBV5-1 | CASSLGTGGWATEAFF | TGCGCCAGCAGCTTGGGTACAGGGGGCTGGGCCACTGAAGCTTTCTTT
TRBD1 | once | TRBJ2-5 | TRBV27 | CASRPTGVETQYF | TGTGCCAGCAGGCCTACAGGGGTTGAGACCCAGTACTTC
NA | NA | TRBJ2-7 | TRBV19 | CASSIAPGLREQYF | TGTGCCAGTAGTATAGCTCCAGGGCTGCGCGAGCAGTACTTC
NA | NA | TRBJ1-1 | TRBV29-1 | CSVFRENTEAFF | TGCAGCGTTTTCCGGGAGAACACTGAAGCTTTCTTT
NA | NA | TRBJ2-7 | TRBV7-9 | CASSRQGGAYEQYF | TGTGCCAGCAGCCGCCAGGGGGGCGCGTACGAGCAGTACTTC
TRBD2 | NA | TRBJ2-3 | TRBV30 | CAWSEGLAGYLAQYF | TGTGCCTGGAGTGAGGGACTAGCGGGATATTTGGCGCAGTATTTT
TRBD2 | NA | TRBJ2-1 | TRBV24-1 | CATSDYSGKDNEQFF | TGTGCCACCAGTGACTATAGCGGGAAGGACAATGAGCAGTTCTTC
NA | NA | TRBJ1-3 | TRBV5-5 | CASSLVGQTSGNTIYF | TGTGCCAGCAGCTTGGTGGGGCAAACCTCTGGAAACACCATATATTTT
NA | NA | TRBJ2-5 | TRBV19 | CASKVGNQETQYF | TGTGCCAGTAAAGTCGGGAACCAAGAGACCCAGTACTTC
NA | NA | TRBJ2-1 | TRBV5-1 | CASSLGQALGLSKFF | TGCGCCAGCAGCTTGGGACAGGCTCTGGGTCTGAGCAAGTTCTTC
NA | NA | TRBJ2-7 | TRBV28 | CASSLYEQYF | TGTGCCAGCAGCCTGTACGAGCAGTACTTC
TRBD1 | NA | TRBJ1-1 | TRBV7-6 | CASSKGQGTNTEAFF | TGTGCCAGCAGCAAAGGACAGGGGACGAACACTGAAGCTTTCTTT
NA | NA | TRBJ2-7 | TRBV7-9 | CASSLQGLGWEQYF | TGTGCCAGCAGCTTACAGGGCTTAGGATGGGAGCAGTACTTC
NA | NA | TRBJ2-7 | TRBV10-3 | CAISESTVLPSFGYF | TGTGCCATCAGTGAGTCAACAGTTTTGCCCTCATTTGGGTACTTC
NA | NA | TRBJ1-6 | TRBV5-1 | CASSPGQPNSPLHF | TGCGCCAGCAGCCCCGGACAGCCCAATTCACCCCTCCACTTT
NA | once | TRBJ2-7 | TRBV10-3 | CAISEGPGIYEQYF | TGTGCCATCAGTGAGGGACCGGGGATCTACGAGCAGTACTTC
NA | NA | TRBJ1-1 | TRBV5-6 | CASSLGQVMNTEAFF | TGTGCCAGCAGCTTGGGGCAGGTTATGAACACTGAAGCTTTCTTT
NA | NA | TRBJ1-5 | TRBV10-3 | CATQGTGNQPQHF | TGTGCCACCCAAGGAACAGGCAATCAGCCCCAGCATTTT
NA | NA | TRBJ2-7 | TRBV7-9 | CASSATPYEQYF | TGTGCCAGCAGCGCGACTCCATACGAGCAGTACTTC
NA | once | TRBJ1-2 | TRBV19 | CASNDKRSQGINGYTF | TGTGCCAGTAATGATAAGAGATCGCAGGGTATCAATGGCTACACCTTC
NA | NA | TRBJ2-1 | TRBV11-3 | CASSLGRGNGEQFF | TGTGCCAGCAGCTTAGGACGCGGGAACGGTGAGCAGTTCTTC
TRBD2 | NA | TRBJ2-1 | TRBV7-6 | CASSFGPTSATDHNEQFF | TGTGCCAGCAGCTTTGGACCGACTAGCGCCACGGACCACAATGAGCAGTTCTTC
TRBD1 | NA | TRBJ1-1 | TRBV19 | CASSSDRGNTEAFF | TGTGCCAGTAGTTCTGACAGGGGGAACACTGAAGCTTTCTTT
NA | NA | TRBJ2-2 | TRBV5-1 | CASKQKQGGGELFF | TGCGCCAGCAAACAGAAGCAGGGAGGCGGGGAGCTGTTTTTT
NA | NA | TRBJ1-3 | TRBV4-2 | CASSQGGADSGNTIYF | TGTGCCAGCAGCCAGGGTGGGGCAGACTCTGGAAACACCATATATTTT
TRBD1 | NA | TRBJ2-7 | TRBV27 | CASSLGTGGSYEQYF | TGTGCCAGCAGTTTAGGGACAGGGGGGTCCTACGAGCAGTACTTC
TRBD1 | NA | TRBJ2-6 | TRBV10-3 | CAISEYTGAALSGANVLTF | TGTGCCATCAGTGAGTACACAGGGGCGGCTCTCTCTGGGGCCAACGTCCTGACTTTC
TRBD1 | NA | TRBJ1-5 | TRBV15 | CATSRVPGQGVNQPQHF | TGTGCCACCAGCAGAGTGCCGGGACAGGGGGTCAATCAGCCCCAGCATTTT
NA | NA | TRBJ1-6 | TRBV27 | CASSPDPFPERGSPLHF | TGTGCCAGCAGTCCCGACCCGTTTCCAGAACGGGGTTCACCCCTCCACTTT
TRBD1 | NA | TRBJ2-3 | TRBV7-9 | CADQGAPPADTQYF | TGTGCCGACCAGGGGGCCCCGCCGGCAGATACGCAGTATTTT
TRBD1 | NA | TRBJ1-4 | TRBV19 | CASALPGQSNEKLFF | TGTGCCAGCGCGCTCCCGGGACAGTCTAATGAAAAACTGTTTTTT
NA | NA | TRBJ1-2 | TRBV25-1 | CASSAGDSSGYTF | TGTGCCAGCAGTGCCGGGGATTCGAGTGGCTACACCTTC
NA | NA | TRBJ2-7 | TRBV6-2/TRBV6-3 | CASSWQGSYEQYF | TGTGCCAGCAGTTGGCAGGGCTCCTACGAGCAGTACTTC
TRBD1 | NA | TRBJ2-3 | TRBV2 | CASSEAGQTGTDTQYF | TGTGCCAGCAGTGAAGCGGGACAGACGGGCACAGATACGCAGTATTTT
NA | NA | TRBJ1-1 | TRBV6-5 | CASTLGEGTEAFF | TGTGCCAGCACCCTCGGGGAGGGAACTGAAGCTTTCTTT